This TCR beta chain originates from a study of regulatory T cells in long-lasting Graves disease. CDR3-region Arm-PCR and iRepertoire HTBI primers produced the TCR beta libraries. TCRdb reprocessed the multiplex PCR reads via MiXCR and lists one record per CDR3 protein. This sample has around 500,000 distinct CDR3 sequences, with 15% to 20% found just once. The time point denotes: newly diagnosed GD, antithyroid drugs for less than 3 months. RNA from PBMCs was the source of the TCR library. The sample was also linked to a second study, of T cells in Graves' hyperthyroidism and ophthalmopathy. This second study says: Model-based prediction identified ophthalmopathy a median about 7 months prior to its onset.

Sequenced here: peripheral blood mononuclear cells (PBMCs), sampled at new diagnosis, from a patient treated with antithyroid drugs. This sequence originates from a woman aged 35-65 years with Graves disease.

The CDR3: CASSLVGGPYNEKLFF. CDR3 DNA sequence: TGTGCCAGCAGCTTAGTAGGGGGGCCCTATAATGAAAAACTGTTTTTT. V usage is TRBV7-2 and J usage is TRBJ1-4; D may be TRBD1 (6 bases). Trimming removed 1 base from V and 4 bases from J, with 13 bases in between. The CDR3 is made up of 16 amino acids. CDR1 is SGHTA, CDR2 FQGNSA, per germline. The full variable domain, in which reference TRBV7-2 and TRBJ1-4 provide the parts outside the CDR3, is GAGVSQSPSNKVTEKGKDVELRCDPISGHTALYWYRQSLGQGLEFLIYFQGNSAPDKSGLPSDRFSAERTGGSVSTLTIQRTQQEDSAVYLCASSLVGGPYNEKLFFGSGTQLSVL.